This TCR beta chain originates from a study of naive and memory T cell subsets. The CDR3 contains 15 residues. The ends were cut back, 0 bases at V and 3 bases at J, with 12 bases in the middle. CDR1 is DFQATT, CDR2 SNEGSKA, per germline (reference sequence). This clonotype has only a few counts. The beta constant-region primer was an equimolar mix of two oligonucleotides covering TRBC1 and TRBC2. Nested alpha and beta constant-region primers with the SP2 primer drove four PCR rounds on ligated cDNA. In TCRdb, the UMI-ligation and nested PCR reads were re-called with MiXCR into one record per CDR3 protein. The sample carries 80,000 to 95,000 distinct CDR3 sequences, about 10% recorded once.

The TCR was taken from a human donor in good health. The rearrangement joins TRBV20-1 to TRBJ2-1; TRBD1 might be the D (5 bases). Sequencing input: naive CD8+ T cells from blood. The CDR3 DNA follows: TGCAGTGCTAGAGAGGTGAACAGGAACTACAATGAGCAGTTCTTC. It specifies CSAREVNRNYNEQFF.